Listed below are T cell receptor beta chains from one sample, sequenced in a study of blood T cell repertoires in COVID-19. Clones were sequenced by immunoSEQ multiplex PCR, and TCRdb holds only the in-frame ones, with some missing. Of 150,000 or so clones in the sample, roughly 84% were seen once. The sample comprised PBMCs or T cells enriched from blood (not recorded which). Receptors were obtained from a woman aged 60-75 years who had recovered from COVID-19. The CDR3 runs from the conserved cysteine through the conserved F or W. The order of the fields is V gene, D gene, clone size, J gene, CDR3 protein, CDR3 DNA. D genes are given only for firm matches. Rows give clone size only sometimes, using once, few, many, or a class for an expanded clone.

>TRBV7-9|NA|NA|TRBJ1-5
CASSLALQPQHF
TGTGCCAGCAGCTTAGCACTTCAGCCCCAGCATTTT
>TRBV7-2|TRBD2|NA|TRBJ2-1
CASSFTSGTYNEQFF
TGTGCCAGCAGCTTCACTAGCGGGACCTACAATGAGCAGTTCTTC
>TRBV18|NA|NA|TRBJ2-1
CASSPVPAYNEQFF
TGTGCCAGCTCACCCGTTCCTGCCTACAATGAGCAGTTCTTC
>TRBV7-2|TRBD2|NA|TRBJ2-1
CASSDDSGSMASDEQFF
TGTGCCAGCAGCGACGACAGCGGGAGCATGGCTTCCGATGAGCAGTTCTTC
>TRBV7-9|TRBD1|NA|TRBJ2-3
CASSLYPGQGADTQYF
TGTGCCAGCAGCTTGTACCCGGGACAGGGAGCAGATACGCAGTATTTT
>TRBV7-9|NA|NA|TRBJ1-6
CASSTEAAAPLHF
TGTGCCAGCAGCACCGAAGCGGCGGCACCCCTCCACTTT
>TRBV24-1|NA|NA|TRBJ1-3
CATSSGANTIYF
TGTGCCACCAGTTCAGGGGCGAACACCATATATTTT
>TRBV2|TRBD2|NA|TRBJ2-5
CASSTTSGSETQYF
TGTGCCAGCAGTACGACTAGCGGGAGCGAGACCCAGTACTTC
>TRBV11-1|NA|few|TRBJ1-2
CASSWGGYGYTF
TGTGCCAGCAGCTGGGGGGGCTATGGCTACACCTTC
>TRBV2|TRBD1|few|TRBJ1-1
CASSTGQGAGTEAFF
TGTGCCAGCAGTACCGGACAGGGGGCTGGTACTGAAGCTTTCTTT